The source of this T cell receptor (beta chain) is a study of cytomegalovirus exposure and HLA in healthy donors. The data were produced by immunoSEQ multiplex PCR, yet TCRdb's version contains in-frame clones alone and is incomplete. The table lists roughly 98,000 clones, about 83% of them singletons. Germline CDR1 reads SGHVS; CDR2 reads FQNEAQ. This CDR3 has 18 amino acids. Deletions cut 1 base from V and 0 bases from J, with 16 bases between. This chain joins TRBV7-8 and TRBJ1-5; possibly TRBD1 for D (5 bases). The specimen was PBMCs. The TCR comes from a woman in her 30s in good health and CMV-seronegative. The chain's CDR3 is CASSLGQAPRVSNQPQHF. The CDR3 region has the DNA TGTGCCAGCAGCTTAGGGCAAGCCCCCAGGGTTAGCAATCAGCCCCAGCATTTT. Supplemented by reference TRBV7-8 and TRBJ1-5, the full variable domain reads GAGVSQSPRYKVAKRGQDVALRCDPISGHVSLFWYQQALGQGPEFLTYFQNEAQLDKSGLPSDRFFAERPEGSVSTLKIQRTQQEDSAVYLCASSLGQAPRVSNQPQHFGDGTRLSIL.